Sequencing of this T cell receptor (beta chain) was carried out in a study of cytomegalovirus exposure and HLA in healthy donors. With respect to this clone: Its antigen is not known.

Study-wide findings and caveats: A prior analysis recorded that most TCR beta V segments were productive about 87% or about 30% of the time. Reported results showed that the classifier diagnosed cytomegalovirus status with high specificity and sensitivity. Immune exposure information comprised only CMV serostatus.

Per germline, CDR1 MDHEN and CDR2 SYDVKM. The CDR3 contains 11 residues. The V gene lost 6 bases and the J gene lost 6 bases, with 9 bases spanning the gap. The PCR had 60 Vbeta and 13 Jbeta primers. The method was immunoSEQ multiplex PCR; TCRdb's version includes in-frame clones alone and lacks a portion of them. Here the sample table reports approximately 190,000 clones. The chain joins TRBV28 to TRBJ2-7, with D possibly matching TRBD2 (5 bases). Material for sequencing was PBMCs. The source is a boy between 10 and 17 years old in good health and CMV-seronegative. DNA for the CDR3: TGTGCCAGCAGCCGGAGGAGCGAGCAGTACTTC. This sequence encodes CASSRRSEQYF.